These 31 T cell receptor beta chains were all obtained from the same sample, sequenced in a study of cytomegalovirus exposure and HLA in healthy donors. The PCR ran on 60 Vbeta and 13 Jbeta primers. Some clones are missing from TCRdb's copy, which holds only in-frame ones; the method was immunoSEQ multiplex PCR. The sample consists of roughly 130,000 clones, approximately 84% of them appearing once. Material: PBMCs. All receptors derive from a boy aged 2 to 9 in good health and CMV-seronegative.

This chain connects TRBV13 to TRBJ2-3, with D hard to call. The length of the CDR3 is 13 residues. Trimming removed 5 bases at V and 0 bases at J, with 6 bases between. The V gene's germline CDR1 is PRHDT and CDR2 FYEKMQ (reference sequence). CDR3 sequence: CASSLLSTDTQYF. CDR3 in DNA: TGTGCCAGCAGCCTTCTGAGCACAGATACGCAGTATTTT. Supplemented by reference TRBV13 and TRBJ2-3, the full variable domain reads AAGVIQSPRHLIKEKRETATLKCYPIPRHDTVYWYQQGPGQDPQFLISFYEKMQSDKGSIPDRFSAQQFSDYHSELNMSSLELGDSALYFCASSLLSTDTQYFGPGTRLTVL.

This clone was observed a handful of times. The CDR3 is CASSDTYTDTQYF. CDR3 DNA: TGTGCCAGCAGCGATACTTACACAGATACGCAGTATTTT. The chain combines TRBV9 with TRBJ2-3, with D hard to call. The CDR3 sequence is 13 residues long. V lost 3 bases to trimming and J lost 2 bases, with 7 bases between them. CDR1 is SGDLS, CDR2 YYNGEE, per germline.

This chain connects TRBV6-5 to TRBJ1-4; maybe TRBD1 (5 bases). V lost 3 bases and J 2 bases, leaving 7 bases between the germline ends. Germline lookup yields CDR1 MNHEY and CDR2 SVGAGI. This CDR3 spans 14 amino acids. CDR3 region: CASSYGATNEKLFF. In DNA, the CDR3 is TGTGCCAGCAGTTATGGGGCGACTAATGAAAAACTGTTTTTT.

This clone has just a few counts. CDR3 amino acids: CASSLGLAGGQETQYF. The CDR3 DNA reads TGTGCCAGCAGCTTGGGTCTAGCGGGAGGGCAAGAGACCCAGTACTTC. This sequence joins TRBV5-4 and TRBJ2-5; TRBD2 matches at 12 bases. The germline V gene encodes CDR1 SGHNT and CDR2 YYREEE (reference sequence). The CDR3 is made up of 16 amino acids. Trimming took 0 bases from V and 2 from J; bases not matched to a gene: 2.

This chain links TRBV19 with TRBJ2-2, with 10 bases fitting TRBD1. This CDR3 comprises 17 residues. The V and J ends lost 4 bases and 7 bases, in that order; junction bases with no gene match: 12. Germline V CDR1 and CDR2: LNHDA, SQIVND (reference sequence). The CDR3 DNA is TGTGCCAGTAGTACCCGGACAGGGGGGATGTGGGGCGGGGAGCTGTTTTTT. Amino acids: CASSTRTGGMWGGELFF.

The chain uses TRBV5-8 and TRBJ1-1; D uncertain. The CDR3 has 14 residues. V lost 2 bases to trimming and J lost 3 bases, with 11 bases between them. CDR1 SGHTS and CDR2 YDEGEE come from the germline V gene. The CDR3 DNA is TGTGCCAGCAGCTTTGGCGGGCGTGACACTGAAGCTTTCTTT. Amino acid sequence: CASSFGGRDTEAFF.

This chain joins TRBV10-3 and TRBJ2-2, with 8 bases lining up with TRBD1. The CDR3 is 17 residues long. The germline CDR1 and CDR2 sequences are ENHRY and SYGVKD. V trimming: 2 bases; J trimming: 5 bases; junction bases outside the gene matches: 10. CDR3 coding DNA: TGTGCCATCAGTGAGAGCCCGACAGGGGAGAAAACCGGGGAGCTGTTTTTT. Amino acid sequence: CAISESPTGEKTGELFF.

This clone has more than one count but fewer than ten. The chain links TRBV2 to TRBJ1-2, with D uncertain. V was trimmed by 3 bases and J by 4 bases, leaving 15 bases between them. The CDR3 loop spans 15 amino acids. Germline V lookup: CDR1 SNHLY, CDR2 FYNNEI. The CDR3 here is CASSEGPIMIYGYTF. The CDR3 coding sequence is TGTGCCAGCAGTGAGGGCCCGATTATGATCTATGGCTACACCTTC.

The chain combines TRBV6-5 with TRBJ1-6, with a possible D match to TRBD1 (6 bases). Trimming shortened V by 6 bases and J by 9 bases, and 15 bases separated the two germline ends. Germline values: CDR1 MNHEY, CDR2 SVGAGI. The CDR3 has 14 amino acids. The CDR3 spells CASRDSRASSPLHF. For the CDR3, the DNA is TGTGCCAGCAGGGACAGTCGGGCGAGTTCACCCCTCCACTTT.

The gene calls are TRBV10-3 and TRBJ2-3; D may be TRBD1 (6 bases). Trimming shortened V by 3 bases and J by 1 base, and 11 bases separated the two germline ends. This CDR3 is built from 15 residues. From germline, CDR1 is ENHRY and CDR2 SYGVKD. The CDR3 nucleotides read TGTGCCATCAGTGAACAGGACAGCCGCACAGATACGCAGTATTTT. Protein product: CAISEQDSRTDTQYF.

The chain employs TRBV7-8 and TRBJ1-5; D remains unclear. The CDR3 spans 15 residues. V dropped 5 bases and J dropped 0 bases, with 11 bases sitting between them. CDR1 is SGHVS, CDR2 FQNEAQ, per germline. CDR3 nucleotide sequence: TGTGCCAGCAGCCCAGGCCCCCTTAGCAATCAGCCCCAGCATTTT. Encoded protein: CASSPGPLSNQPQHF.

The chain couples TRBV6-5 to TRBJ1-2; tentatively, D is TRBD1 (5 bases). The V and J ends lost 0 bases and 2 bases respectively, with 10 bases between them. CDR1 and CDR2 from the germline V gene are MNHEY and SVGAGI. The CDR3 covers 15 residues. Here the CDR3 DNA reads TGTGCCAGCAGTTACTCTCTGGGGCAGAACTATGGCTACACCTTC. It encodes CASSYSLGQNYGYTF.

The CDR3 region has the DNA TGTGCCAGCAGCAGGAGCGGGGGGCCTCGCGATGAGCAGTTCTTC. It yields the protein CASSRSGGPRDEQFF. The rearrangement uses TRBV7-3 and TRBJ2-1, with 9 bases matching TRBD2. The ends lost 5 bases at V and 8 bases at J; junction bases unmatched: 10. The CDR3 runs 15 residues. Germline CDR1 is SGHTA and CDR2 is FQGTGA.

V usage is TRBV4-3 and J usage is TRBJ2-7; perhaps TRBD1 as D (7 bases). The CDR3 has 17 residues. With 1 base removed from V and 5 bases from J, the gap between germline ends came to 21 bases. CDR1 is LGHNA and CDR2 is YSLEER in the germline V gene. CDR3 amino acids: CASSQATGAGGDDEQYF. As DNA, the CDR3 is TGCGCCAGCAGCCAAGCTACGGGAGCAGGGGGTGACGACGAGCAGTACTTC.

This clone has a handful of counts. The rearrangement links TRBV4-2 to TRBJ2-3; TRBD2 matches 12 bases. The V gene end was trimmed by 7 bases and the J gene end by 6 bases; junction bases not matched to a gene: 11. In germline, CDR1 is LGHNA, CDR2 YNFKEQ. The CDR3 is 16 residues long. The CDR3 is CASTLLAGGGMDTQYF. The DNA for the CDR3 is TGTGCCAGCACCCTACTAGCGGGAGGAGGTATGGATACGCAGTATTTT.

The genes are TRBV4-2 and TRBJ2-1, with a weak D call TRBD1 (5 bases). The germline V and J ends were trimmed by 1 base and 9 bases, with 13 bases remaining between them. CDR1 and CDR2 from the germline V gene are LGHNA and YNFKEQ. The CDR3 is made up of 14 amino acids. DNA of the CDR3: TGTGCCAGCAGCCAAGCACAGGAAGGAAGTGAGCAGTTCTTC. It translates to CASSQAQEGSEQFF.

The chain uses TRBV5-1 and TRBJ1-1; D gene unclear. V lost 0 bases, J lost 3 bases, and 12 bases lay in between. This CDR3 is built from 15 residues. CDR1 and CDR2 from the germline V gene are SGHRS and YFSETQ. The CDR3 is CASSLEGGRDTEAFF. CDR3 DNA sequence: TGCGCCAGCAGCTTGGAAGGAGGGAGGGACACTGAAGCTTTCTTT.

The V gene is TRBV5-1, the J gene TRBJ2-3; D possibly corresponds to TRBD2 (5 bases). Germline assignment: CDR1 SGHRS and CDR2 YFSETQ. Between the trimmed V and J ends, which lost 5 bases and 2 bases, there was a span of 21 bases. The CDR3 extends over 17 amino acids. The CDR3 nucleotides are TGCGCCAGCAGTCCGTGGAGCTGGAGGTCGGACACAGATACGCAGTATTTT. It specifies CASSPWSWRSDTDTQYF. Supplemented by reference TRBV5-1 and TRBJ2-3, the full variable domain reads KAGVTQTPRYLIKTRGQQVTLSCSPISGHRSVSWYQQTPGQGLQFLFEYFSETQRNKGNFPGRFSGRQFSNSRSEMNVSTLELGDSALYLCASSPWSWRSDTDTQYFGPGTRLTVL.

The V gene is TRBV30, the J gene TRBJ2-5; TRBD2 matches at 9 bases. V shed 2 bases, J shed 7 bases, and the junction held 5 bases outside the gene matches. The CDR3 contains 13 residues. Germline CDR1 and CDR2: GTSNPN and SVGIG (reference sequence). The CDR3 loop reads CAWSRSGSSTQYF. The CDR3 DNA sequence: TGTGCCTGGAGTCGTAGCGGGAGTTCGACCCAGTACTTC.

V gene TRBV7-6 combines with J gene TRBJ2-7, with 11 bases matching TRBD1. Germline assignment: CDR1 SGHVS and CDR2 FNYEAQ. The V and J ends lost 1 base and 3 bases, in that order; junction bases with no gene match: 2. The CDR3 is made up of 15 amino acids. CDR3 DNA: TGTGCCAGCAGCTTAGGGACAGGGGGCGTCTACGAGCAGTACTTC. Protein: CASSLGTGGVYEQYF.

The J gene is TRBJ1-5, the V gene TRBV7-2; D is ambiguous. This CDR3 spans 16 amino acids. Per germline, CDR1 SGHTA and CDR2 FQGNSA. Trimming shortened V by 1 base and J by 9 bases, and 19 bases separated the two germline ends. CDR3 protein: CASSLGGGKRVWPQHF. The CDR3 nucleotides read TGTGCCAGCAGCTTAGGGGGAGGGAAGAGAGTGTGGCCCCAGCATTTT. Full variable domain (missing parts from reference TRBV7-2 and TRBJ1-5): GAGVSQSPSNKVTEKGKDVELRCDPISGHTALYWYRQSLGQGLEFLIYFQGNSAPDKSGLPSDRFSAERTGGSVSTLTIQRTQQEDSAVYLCASSLGGGKRVWPQHFGDGTRLSIL.

The V call is TRBV9, the J call TRBJ2-2; 8 nucleotides match TRBD2. The CDR3 contains 18 residues. J was trimmed by 0 bases and V by 6 bases; bases with no gene match: 13. In germline, CDR1 is SGDLS, CDR2 YYNGEE. CDR3 coding DNA: TGTGCCAGCACCCAATCGGCGGGAGGTCCTACGAACACCGGGGAGCTGTTTTTT. Amino acid sequence: CASTQSAGGPTNTGELFF.

V usage is TRBV14 and J usage is TRBJ1-6; no firm D call. Germline loops: CDR1 SGHDN, CDR2 FVKESK. Trimming cost V 4 bases and J 0 bases, with 10 bases left between them. The CDR3 consists of 16 residues. The CDR3 is CASSPLVDSYNSPLHF. CDR3 in DNA: TGTGCCAGCAGCCCACTCGTCGACTCCTATAATTCACCCCTCCACTTT.

This sequence joins TRBV29-1 and TRBJ2-1; a possible D gene is TRBD2 (6 bases). V was cut by 6 bases and J by 8 bases, with 14 bases left in between. The germline V gene has CDR1 SQVTM and CDR2 ANQGSEA. The CDR3 is 12 amino acids. This CDR3 is CSVNGSGDEQFF. The CDR3 nucleotides read TGCAGCGTGAACGGGAGTGGCGATGAGCAGTTCTTC.

This chain joins TRBV25-1 and TRBJ2-2, with D unclear. There are 12 residues in the CDR3. From germline, CDR1 is MGHDK and CDR2 SYGVNS. V was pared by 2 bases and J by 6 bases, with 4 bases between. The CDR3 DNA reads TGTGCCAGCAGTGAACGGGCCGGGGAGCTGTTTTTT. Translated, it gives CASSERAGELFF.

The V gene is TRBV4-3, the J gene TRBJ1-1; 7 bases agree with TRBD1. Trimming removed 1 base from V and 4 bases from J; junction bases left unmatched: 3. Germline values: CDR1 LGHNA, CDR2 YSLEER. This CDR3 has 14 residues. CDR3 DNA: TGCGCCAGCAGCCAAGGCCCAGGGGGCACTGAAGCTTTCTTT. It codes for CASSQGPGGTEAFF.

The genes are TRBV4-1 and TRBJ1-4, with a weak D call TRBD1 (6 bases). The CDR3 is made up of 15 amino acids. Trimming cost V 6 bases and J 8 bases, with 19 bases left between them. Looked up from germline, CDR1 is MGHRA and CDR2 is YSYEKL. This CDR3 reads CASRGRGAGEEKLFF. The CDR3, as DNA: TGCGCCAGCAGGGGGAGGGGGGCAGGGGAGGAAAAACTGTTTTTT.

The chain joins TRBV7-3 to TRBJ2-7, with TRBD2 matching over 8 bases. The V gene end was trimmed by 1 base and the J gene end by 5 bases; junction bases not matched to a gene: 7. CDR1 is SGHTA and CDR2 is FQGTGA in the germline V gene. The length of the CDR3 is 15 residues. This CDR3 reads CASSLIPGAGDEQYF. For the CDR3, the DNA is TGTGCCAGCAGCTTAATCCCAGGAGCGGGAGACGAGCAGTACTTC.

The rearrangement links TRBV6-1 to TRBJ1-2; 8 nucleotides line up with TRBD1. Looked up from germline, CDR1 is MNHNS and CDR2 is SASEGT. V was clipped by 7 bases and J by 6 bases; unmatched bases: 4. CDR3 size: 12 residues. This chain's CDR3 is CASTSDRDGYTF. CDR3 nucleotides: TGTGCCAGCACCTCGGACAGGGATGGCTACACCTTC.

CDR3 loop: CASSLGQEAHYGYTF. The CDR3 DNA follows: TGTGCCAGTAGCCTCGGACAGGAGGCCCACTATGGCTACACCTTC. V and J are TRBV19 and TRBJ1-2; 7 nucleotides line up with TRBD1. Germline V gene sequence: CDR1 LNHDA, CDR2 SQIVND (reference sequence). V lost 6 bases to trimming and J lost 3 bases; unmatched junction nucleotides: 10. This CDR3 has 15 residues. Complete variable domain (other parts from reference TRBV19 and TRBJ1-2): DGGITQSPKYLFRKEGQNVTLSCEQNLNHDAMYWYRQDPGQGLRLIYYSQIVNDFQKGDIAEGYSVSREKKESFPLTVTSAQKNPTAFYLCASSLGQEAHYGYTFGSGTRLTVV.

This chain connects TRBV4-2 to TRBJ2-1; D possibly corresponds to TRBD1 (5 bases). The CDR3 contains 13 residues. CDR1 is LGHNA, CDR2 YNFKEQ, per germline. V was trimmed by 1 base and J by 9 bases, leaving 10 bases between them. In nucleotides, the CDR3 is TGTGCCAGCAGCCAAGTGGACATTGGTGAGCAGTTCTTC. Residues: CASSQVDIGEQFF.